This TCR beta chain was sequenced for a study of shared clonotypes between healthy human individuals. Study-wide background: Donors had three CD4 naive, three CD4 memory, two CD8 naive and one CD8 memory plate apiece. Study-level findings and limits: Clonotype sharing among the donors was expected to vary with sequencing depth.

Genomic DNA from each subset was divided evenly over several immunoSEQ plates. The repertoire was sequenced with immunoSEQ multiplex PCR; TCRdb's copy has only in-frame clones and lacks some. The sample includes under 1,900,000 clones, approximately 98.5% seen only once; the top ten take around 0.33%. For this clone: Its antigen is currently unknown.

CDR1 and CDR2 from the germline V gene are SGHTA and FQGNSA. Trimming cost V 5 bases and J 1 base, with 21 bases left between them. This CDR3 spans 18 amino acids. This rearrangement joins TRBV7-2 to TRBJ2-1, with D tentatively TRBD2 (6 bases). The sequence came from a man aged 25-40 years in good health. Sequencing was done on a sample of naive CD4+ T cells sorted from blood. Subset reported: CD45RA+ positively selected. The CDR3 DNA reads TGTGCCAGCAGCAAAGGGCCCCTAGCGCCCGAGTCCTACAATGAGCAGTTCTTC. This gives the protein CASSKGPLAPESYNEQFF.